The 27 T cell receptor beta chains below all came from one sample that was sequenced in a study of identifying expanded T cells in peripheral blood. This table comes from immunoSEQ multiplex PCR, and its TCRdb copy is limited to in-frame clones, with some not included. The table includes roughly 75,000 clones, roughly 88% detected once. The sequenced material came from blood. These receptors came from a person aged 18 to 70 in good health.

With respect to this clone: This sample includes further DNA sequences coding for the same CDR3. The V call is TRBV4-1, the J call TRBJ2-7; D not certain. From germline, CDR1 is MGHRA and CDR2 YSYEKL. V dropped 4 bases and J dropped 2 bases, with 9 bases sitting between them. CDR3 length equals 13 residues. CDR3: CASSLGLTYEQYF. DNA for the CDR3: TGCGCCAGCAGCCTTGGGCTAACCTACGAGCAGTACTTC.

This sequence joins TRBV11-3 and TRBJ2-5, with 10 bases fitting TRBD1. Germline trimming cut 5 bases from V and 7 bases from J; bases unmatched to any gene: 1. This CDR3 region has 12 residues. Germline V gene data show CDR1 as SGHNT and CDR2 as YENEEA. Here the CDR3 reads CASSRDRGTQYF. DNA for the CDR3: TGTGCCAGCAGCCGGGACAGGGGGACCCAGTACTTC.

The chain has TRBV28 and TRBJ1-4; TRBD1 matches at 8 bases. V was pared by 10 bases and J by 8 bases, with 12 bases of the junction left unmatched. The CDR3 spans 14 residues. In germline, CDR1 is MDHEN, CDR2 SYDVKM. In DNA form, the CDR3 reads TGTGCCACCGAGACAGGGGAAGTGGGAGAAAAACTGTTTTTT. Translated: CATETGEVGEKLFF.

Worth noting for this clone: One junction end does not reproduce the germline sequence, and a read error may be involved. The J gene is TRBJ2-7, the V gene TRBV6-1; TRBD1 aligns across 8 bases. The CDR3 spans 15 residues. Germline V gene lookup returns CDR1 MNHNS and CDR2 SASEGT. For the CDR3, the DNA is TGTGCCAGCAGGGAAGCCGGGACAGGCACTTACGAGCAGTACTTC. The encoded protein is CASREAGTGTYEQYF.

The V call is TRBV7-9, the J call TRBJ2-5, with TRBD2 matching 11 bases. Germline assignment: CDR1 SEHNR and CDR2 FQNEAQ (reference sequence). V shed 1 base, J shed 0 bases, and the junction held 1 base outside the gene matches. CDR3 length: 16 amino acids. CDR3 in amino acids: CASSLVGLADQETQYF. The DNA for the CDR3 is TGTGCCAGCAGCTTAGTGGGACTAGCGGACCAAGAGACCCAGTACTTC. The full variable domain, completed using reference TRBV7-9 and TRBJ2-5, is DTGVSQNPRHKITKRGQNVTFRCDPISEHNRLYWYRQTLGQGPEFLTYFQNEAQLEKSRLLSDRFSAERPKGSFSTLEIQRTEQGDSAMYLCASSLVGLADQETQYFGPGTRLLVL.

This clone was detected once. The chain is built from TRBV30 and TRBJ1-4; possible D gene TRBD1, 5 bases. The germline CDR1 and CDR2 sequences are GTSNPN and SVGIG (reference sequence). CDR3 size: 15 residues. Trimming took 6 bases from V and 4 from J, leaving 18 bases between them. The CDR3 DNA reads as TGTGCCTGTAGATCATTGACAGTTAGTAATGAAAAACTGTTTTTT. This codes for CACRSLTVSNEKLFF.

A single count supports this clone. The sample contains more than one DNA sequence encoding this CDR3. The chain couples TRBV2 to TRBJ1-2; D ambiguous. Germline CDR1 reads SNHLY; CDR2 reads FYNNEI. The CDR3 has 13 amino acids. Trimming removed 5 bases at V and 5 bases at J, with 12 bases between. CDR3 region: CASSLRQGYGYTF. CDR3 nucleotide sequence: TGTGCCAGCAGTCTTCGACAAGGGTATGGCTACACCTTC.

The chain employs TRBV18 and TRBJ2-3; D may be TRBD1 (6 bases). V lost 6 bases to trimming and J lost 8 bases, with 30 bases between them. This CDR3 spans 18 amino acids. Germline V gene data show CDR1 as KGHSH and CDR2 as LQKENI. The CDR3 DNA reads TGTGCCAGCTCGTACCTACAGGGTACGTCGCCACCGGGCCCTACGCAGTATTTT. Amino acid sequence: CASSYLQGTSPPGPTQYF.

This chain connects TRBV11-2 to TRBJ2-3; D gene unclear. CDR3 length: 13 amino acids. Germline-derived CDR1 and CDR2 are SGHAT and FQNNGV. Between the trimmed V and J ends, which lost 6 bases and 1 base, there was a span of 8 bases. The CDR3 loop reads CASSLSRTDTQYF. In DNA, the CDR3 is TGTGCCAGCAGTCTAAGTCGCACAGATACGCAGTATTTT.

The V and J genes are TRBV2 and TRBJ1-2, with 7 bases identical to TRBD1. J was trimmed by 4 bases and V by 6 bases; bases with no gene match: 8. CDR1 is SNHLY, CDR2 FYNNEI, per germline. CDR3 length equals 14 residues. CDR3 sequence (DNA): TGTGCCAGCAGACCCAGACAGGGACTCTATGGCTACACCTTC. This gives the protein CASRPRQGLYGYTF.

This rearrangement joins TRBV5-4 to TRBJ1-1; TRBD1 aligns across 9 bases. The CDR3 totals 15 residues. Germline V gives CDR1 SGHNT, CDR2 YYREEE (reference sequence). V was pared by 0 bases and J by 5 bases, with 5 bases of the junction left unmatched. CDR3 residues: CASSLAGTGRTEAFF. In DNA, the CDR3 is TGTGCCAGCAGCTTGGCCGGGACAGGGCGTACTGAAGCTTTCTTT.

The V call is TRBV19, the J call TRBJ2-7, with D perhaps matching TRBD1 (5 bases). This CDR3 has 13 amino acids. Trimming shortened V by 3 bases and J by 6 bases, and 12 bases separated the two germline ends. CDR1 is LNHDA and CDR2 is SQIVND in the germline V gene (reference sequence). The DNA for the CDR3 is TGTGCCAGTAGTATTTCCAGGGAAGTCGAGCAGTACTTC. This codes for CASSISREVEQYF.

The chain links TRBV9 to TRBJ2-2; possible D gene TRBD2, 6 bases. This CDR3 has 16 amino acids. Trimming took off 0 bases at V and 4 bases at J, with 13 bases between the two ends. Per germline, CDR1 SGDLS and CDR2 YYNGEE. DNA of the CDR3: TGTGCCAGCAGCGTAGCCGGGGGAGCGGGCACCGGGGAGCTGTTTTTT. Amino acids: CASSVAGGAGTGELFF.

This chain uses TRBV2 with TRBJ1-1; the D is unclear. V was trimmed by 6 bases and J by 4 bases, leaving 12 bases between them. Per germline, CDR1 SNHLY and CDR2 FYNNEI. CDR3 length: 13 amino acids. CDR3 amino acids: CASRQREGTEAFF. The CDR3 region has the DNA TGTGCCAGCAGGCAAAGGGAGGGCACTGAAGCTTTCTTT.

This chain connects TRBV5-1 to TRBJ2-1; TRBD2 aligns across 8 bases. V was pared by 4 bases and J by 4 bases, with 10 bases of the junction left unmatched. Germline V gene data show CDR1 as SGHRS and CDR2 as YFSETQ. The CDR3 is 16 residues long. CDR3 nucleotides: TGCGCCAGCAGCCCCGCCGGGACTAGGCAATACAATGAGCAGTTCTTC. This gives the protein CASSPAGTRQYNEQFF.

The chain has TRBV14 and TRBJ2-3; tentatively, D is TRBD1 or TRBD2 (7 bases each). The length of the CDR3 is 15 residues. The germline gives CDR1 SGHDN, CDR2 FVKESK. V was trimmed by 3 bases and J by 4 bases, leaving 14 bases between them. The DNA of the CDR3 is TGTGCCAGCAGCCACAGGGGGGGCTCCGCAGATACGCAGTATTTT. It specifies CASSHRGGSADTQYF.

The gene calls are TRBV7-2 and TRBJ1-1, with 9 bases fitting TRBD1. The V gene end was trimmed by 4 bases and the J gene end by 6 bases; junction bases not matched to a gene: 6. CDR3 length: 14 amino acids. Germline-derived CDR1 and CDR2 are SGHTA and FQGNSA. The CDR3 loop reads CASSSKQGAPEAFF. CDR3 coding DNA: TGTGCCAGCAGCTCCAAACAGGGGGCCCCTGAAGCTTTCTTT. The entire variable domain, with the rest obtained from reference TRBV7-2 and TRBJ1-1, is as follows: GAGVSQSPSNKVTEKGKDVELRCDPISGHTALYWYRQSLGQGLEFLIYFQGNSAPDKSGLPSDRFSAERTGGSVSTLTIQRTQQEDSAVYLCASSSKQGAPEAFFGQGTRLTVV.

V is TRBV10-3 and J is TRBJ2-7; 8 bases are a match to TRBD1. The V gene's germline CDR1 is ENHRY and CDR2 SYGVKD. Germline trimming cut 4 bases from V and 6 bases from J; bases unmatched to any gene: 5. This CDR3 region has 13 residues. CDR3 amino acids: CAISGTQGGEQYF. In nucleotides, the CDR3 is TGTGCCATCAGTGGCACACAGGGGGGCGAGCAGTACTTC.

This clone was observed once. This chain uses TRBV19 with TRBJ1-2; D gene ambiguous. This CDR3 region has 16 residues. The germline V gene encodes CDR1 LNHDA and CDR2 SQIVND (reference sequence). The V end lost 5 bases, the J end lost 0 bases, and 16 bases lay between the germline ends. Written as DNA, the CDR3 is TGTGCCAGTAGTTTATTGGGCAGCTTGACTAACTATGGCTACACCTTC. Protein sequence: CASSLLGSLTNYGYTF.

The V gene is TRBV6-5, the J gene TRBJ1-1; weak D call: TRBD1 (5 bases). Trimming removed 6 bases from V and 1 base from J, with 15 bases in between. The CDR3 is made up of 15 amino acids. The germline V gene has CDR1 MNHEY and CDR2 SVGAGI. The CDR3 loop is CASSPQSGGNTEAFF. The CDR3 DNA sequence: TGTGCCAGCAGCCCCCAATCGGGGGGGAACACTGAAGCTTTCTTT.

CDR3 amino acids: CASSKEASRHDQETQYF. The DNA for the CDR3 is TGTGCCAGCAGCAAAGAGGCTAGCAGACACGATCAAGAGACCCAGTACTTC. The chain recombines TRBV21-1 with TRBJ2-5; the D call of TRBD2 is as the table states it, not checked on the DNA. TRBV21-1 is a known pseudogene. There are 17 residues in the CDR3.

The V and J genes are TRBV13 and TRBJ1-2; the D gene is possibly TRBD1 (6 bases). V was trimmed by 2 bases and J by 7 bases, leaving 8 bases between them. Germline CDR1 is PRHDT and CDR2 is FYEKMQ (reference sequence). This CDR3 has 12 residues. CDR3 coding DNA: TGTGCCAGCAGCTTAACGGGGGCTGGCTACACCTTC. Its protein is CASSLTGAGYTF.

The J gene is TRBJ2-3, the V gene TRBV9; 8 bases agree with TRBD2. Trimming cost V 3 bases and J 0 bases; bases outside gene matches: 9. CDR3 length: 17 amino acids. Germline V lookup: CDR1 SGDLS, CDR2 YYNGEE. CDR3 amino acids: CASSAGGASGSTDTQYF. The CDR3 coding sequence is TGTGCCAGCAGCGCAGGTGGCGCTAGCGGGAGCACAGATACGCAGTATTTT.

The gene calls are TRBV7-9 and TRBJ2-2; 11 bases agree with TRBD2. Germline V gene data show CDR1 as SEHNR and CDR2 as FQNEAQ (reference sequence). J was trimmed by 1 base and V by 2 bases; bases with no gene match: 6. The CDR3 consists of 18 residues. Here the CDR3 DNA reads TGTGCCAGCAGCTTACCTAGCGGGAGGACACTGAACACCGGGGAGCTGTTTTTT. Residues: CASSLPSGRTLNTGELFF.

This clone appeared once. The CDR3 DNA sequence: TGTGCCAGTACCCTAGAGGCTAGCGGAACGTCCTACGAGCAGTACTTC. Translation: CASTLEASGTSYEQYF. V is TRBV19 and J is TRBJ2-5, with TRBD2 identical over 7 bases. The J call could be wrong; TRBJ2-7 is a better fit for the DNA end. Per the germline V gene, CDR1 is LNHDA and CDR2 is SQIVND (reference sequence). The CDR3 spans 16 residues.

As DNA, the CDR3 is TGTGCCAGCAGTGAACGGGGGACGCCTTACAATGAGCAGTTCTTC. It codes for CASSERGTPYNEQFF. The chain uses TRBV2 and TRBJ2-1; D may be TRBD2 (6 bases). Germline assignment: CDR1 SNHLY and CDR2 FYNNEI. V dropped 2 bases and J dropped 4 bases, with 12 bases sitting between them. This CDR3 contains 15 residues.

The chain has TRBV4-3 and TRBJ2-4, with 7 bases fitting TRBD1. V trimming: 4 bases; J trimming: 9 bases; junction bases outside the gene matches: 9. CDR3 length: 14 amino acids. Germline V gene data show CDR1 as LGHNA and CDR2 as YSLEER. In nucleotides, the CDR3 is TGCGCCAGCAGCCGGGATCTAGGGGACAGCATTCAGTACTTC. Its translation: CASSRDLGDSIQYF.